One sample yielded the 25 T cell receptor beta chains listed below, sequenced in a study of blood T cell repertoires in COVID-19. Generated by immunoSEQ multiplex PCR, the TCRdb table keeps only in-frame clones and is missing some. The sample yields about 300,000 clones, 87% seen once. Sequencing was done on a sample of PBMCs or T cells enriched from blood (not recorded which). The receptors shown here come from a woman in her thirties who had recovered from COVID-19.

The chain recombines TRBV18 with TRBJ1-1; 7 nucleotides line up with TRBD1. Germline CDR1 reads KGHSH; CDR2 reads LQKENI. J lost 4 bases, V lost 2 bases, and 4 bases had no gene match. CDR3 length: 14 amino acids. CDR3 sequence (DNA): TGTGCCAGCTCACCAGCCGGGACAGCCACTGAAGCTTTCTTT. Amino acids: CASSPAGTATEAFF.

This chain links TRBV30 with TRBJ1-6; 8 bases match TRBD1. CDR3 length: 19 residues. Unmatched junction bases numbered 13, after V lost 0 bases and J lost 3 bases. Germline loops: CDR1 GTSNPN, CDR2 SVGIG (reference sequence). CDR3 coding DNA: TGTGCCTGGAGTGTACGAGGCAGGGGGCTAGCCTTCTATAATTCACCCCTCCACTTT. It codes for CAWSVRGRGLAFYNSPLHF.

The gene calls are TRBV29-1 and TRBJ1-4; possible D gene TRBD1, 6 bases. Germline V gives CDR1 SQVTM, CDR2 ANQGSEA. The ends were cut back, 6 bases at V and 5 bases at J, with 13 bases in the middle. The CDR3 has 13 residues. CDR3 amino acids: CSVYRAGNEKLFF. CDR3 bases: TGCAGCGTATACAGGGCAGGCAATGAAAAACTGTTTTTT.

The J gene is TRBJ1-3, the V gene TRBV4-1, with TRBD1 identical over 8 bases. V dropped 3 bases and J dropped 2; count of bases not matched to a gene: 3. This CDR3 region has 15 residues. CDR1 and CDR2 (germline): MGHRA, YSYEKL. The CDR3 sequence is CASSQTQGAGNTIYF. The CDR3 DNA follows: TGCGCCAGCAGCCAGACACAGGGGGCTGGAAACACCATATATTTT.

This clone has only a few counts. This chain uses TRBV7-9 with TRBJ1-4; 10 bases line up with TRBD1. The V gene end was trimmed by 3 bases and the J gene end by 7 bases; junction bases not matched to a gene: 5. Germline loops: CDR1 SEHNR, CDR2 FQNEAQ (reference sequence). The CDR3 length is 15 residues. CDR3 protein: CASSLARTGGEKLFF. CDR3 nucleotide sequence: TGTGCCAGCAGCTTGGCGAGGACAGGGGGTGAAAAACTGTTTTTT.

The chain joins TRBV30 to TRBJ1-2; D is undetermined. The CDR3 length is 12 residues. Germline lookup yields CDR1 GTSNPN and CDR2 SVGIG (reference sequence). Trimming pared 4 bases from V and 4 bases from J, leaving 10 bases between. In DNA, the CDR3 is TGTGCCTGGACCCCGGGTCCCTATGGCTACACCTTC. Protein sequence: CAWTPGPYGYTF.

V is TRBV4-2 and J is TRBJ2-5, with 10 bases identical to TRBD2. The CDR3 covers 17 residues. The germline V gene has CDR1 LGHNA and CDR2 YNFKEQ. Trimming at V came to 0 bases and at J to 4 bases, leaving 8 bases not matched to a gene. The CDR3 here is CASSQDGATSGVETQYF. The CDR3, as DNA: TGTGCCAGCAGCCAAGATGGGGCAACTAGCGGGGTAGAGACCCAGTACTTC.

Here the CDR3 reads CASSVAGSEQYF. CDR3 sequence (DNA): TGTGCCAGCAGCGTAGCAGGGTCCGAGCAGTACTTC. The gene calls are TRBV9 and TRBJ2-7, with D tentatively TRBD1 (5 bases). V lost 0 bases to trimming and J lost 6 bases, with 7 bases between them. This CDR3 comprises 12 residues. Germline CDR1 reads SGDLS; CDR2 reads YYNGEE.

CDR3 region: CASSYGTGPNVYTIYF. CDR3 nucleotides: TGTGCCAGCAGTTACGGGACAGGGCCAAACGTATACACCATATATTTT. The rearrangement joins TRBV6-5 to TRBJ1-3, with 9 bases that match TRBD1. The CDR3 spans 16 residues. The V gene end was trimmed by 2 bases and the J gene end by 8 bases; junction bases not matched to a gene: 10. In germline, CDR1 is MNHEY, CDR2 SVGAGI.

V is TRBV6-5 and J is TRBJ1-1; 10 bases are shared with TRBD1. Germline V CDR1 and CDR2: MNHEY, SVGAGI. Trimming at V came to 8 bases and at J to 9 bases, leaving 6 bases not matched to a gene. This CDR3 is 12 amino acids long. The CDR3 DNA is TGTGCCAGCGGTAGACAGGGGGCGAAAGCTTTCTTT. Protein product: CASGRQGAKAFF.

CDR3 DNA sequence: TGTGCCAGCAGCATAGGGGGAACTAATGAAAAACTGTTTTTT. Translation: CASSIGGTNEKLFF. The chain couples TRBV5-5 to TRBJ1-4; the D gene is possibly TRBD1 (6 bases). V lost 4 bases, J lost 1 base, and 8 bases lay in between. The germline gives CDR1 SGHKS, CDR2 YYEKEE (reference sequence). The CDR3 runs to 14 residues.

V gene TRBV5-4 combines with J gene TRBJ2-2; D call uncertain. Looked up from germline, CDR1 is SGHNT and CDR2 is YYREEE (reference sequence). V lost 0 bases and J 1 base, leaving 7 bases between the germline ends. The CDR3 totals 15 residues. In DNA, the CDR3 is TGTGCCAGCAGCTTGGATGTCCTGAACACCGGGGAGCTGTTTTTT. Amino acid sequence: CASSLDVLNTGELFF.

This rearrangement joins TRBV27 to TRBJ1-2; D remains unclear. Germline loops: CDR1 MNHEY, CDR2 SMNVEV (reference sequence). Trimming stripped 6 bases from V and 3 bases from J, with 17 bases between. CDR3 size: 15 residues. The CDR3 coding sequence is TGTGCCAGCAGAGGGCGGGCGGCGCTGGACTATGGCTACACCTTC. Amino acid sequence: CASRGRAALDYGYTF.

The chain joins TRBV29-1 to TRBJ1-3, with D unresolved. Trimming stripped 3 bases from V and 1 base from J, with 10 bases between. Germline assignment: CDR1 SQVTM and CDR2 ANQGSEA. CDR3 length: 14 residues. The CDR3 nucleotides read TGCAGCGTTGAGGAGGCAACATCTGGAAACACCATATATTTT. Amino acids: CSVEEATSGNTIYF.

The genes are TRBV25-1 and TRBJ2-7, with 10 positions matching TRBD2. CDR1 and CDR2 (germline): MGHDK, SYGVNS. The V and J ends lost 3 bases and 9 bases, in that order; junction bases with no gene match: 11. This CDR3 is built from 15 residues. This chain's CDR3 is CASSDIAGGPTVQYF. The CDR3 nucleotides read TGTGCCAGCAGTGATATAGCGGGGGGCCCTACTGTGCAGTACTTC.

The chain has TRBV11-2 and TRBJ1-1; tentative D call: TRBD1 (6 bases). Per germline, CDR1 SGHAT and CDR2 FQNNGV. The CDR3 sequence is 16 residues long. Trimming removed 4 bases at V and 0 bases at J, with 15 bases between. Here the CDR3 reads CASSSIGQGLNTEAFF. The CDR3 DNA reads TGTGCCAGCAGCTCTATTGGCCAGGGGCTGAACACTGAAGCTTTCTTT.

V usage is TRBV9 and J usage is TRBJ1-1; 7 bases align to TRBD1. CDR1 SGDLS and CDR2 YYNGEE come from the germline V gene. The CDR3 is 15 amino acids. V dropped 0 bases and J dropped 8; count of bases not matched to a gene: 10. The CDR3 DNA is TGTGCCAGCAGCGTAGCTCAGGGGGGAATTAACGAAGCTTTCTTT. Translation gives CASSVAQGGINEAFF.

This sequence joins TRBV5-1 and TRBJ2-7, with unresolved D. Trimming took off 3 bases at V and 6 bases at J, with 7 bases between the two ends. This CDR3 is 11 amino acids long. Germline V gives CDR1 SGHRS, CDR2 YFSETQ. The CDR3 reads CASSSSGEQYF. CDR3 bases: TGCGCCAGCAGCTCGTCCGGCGAGCAGTACTTC.

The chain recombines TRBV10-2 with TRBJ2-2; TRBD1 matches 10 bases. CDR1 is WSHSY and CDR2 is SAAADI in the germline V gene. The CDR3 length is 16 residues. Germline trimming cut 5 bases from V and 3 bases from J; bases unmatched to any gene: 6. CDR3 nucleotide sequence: TGCGCCAGCAGTTTACCCGGGACAGGGGACACCGGGGAGCTGTTTTTT. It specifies CASSLPGTGDTGELFF.

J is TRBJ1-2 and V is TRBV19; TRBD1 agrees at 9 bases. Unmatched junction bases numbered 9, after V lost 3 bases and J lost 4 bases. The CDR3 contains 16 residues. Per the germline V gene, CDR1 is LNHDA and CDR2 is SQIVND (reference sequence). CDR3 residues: CASSILPGQGGYGYTF. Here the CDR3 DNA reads TGTGCCAGTAGTATCCTACCGGGACAGGGAGGCTATGGCTACACCTTC.

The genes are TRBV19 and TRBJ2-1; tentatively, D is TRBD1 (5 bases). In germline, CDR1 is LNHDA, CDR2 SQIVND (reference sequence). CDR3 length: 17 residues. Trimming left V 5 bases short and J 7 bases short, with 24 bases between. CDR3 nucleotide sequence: TGTGCCAGTAGTGCAGAGCGTACCAAGACAGTGGCGAATGAGCAGTTCTTC. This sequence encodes CASSAERTKTVANEQFF. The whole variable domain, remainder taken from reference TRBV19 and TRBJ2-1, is DGGITQSPKYLFRKEGQNVTLSCEQNLNHDAMYWYRQDPGQGLRLIYYSQIVNDFQKGDIAEGYSVSREKKESFPLTVTSAQKNPTAFYLCASSAERTKTVANEQFFGPGTRLTVL.

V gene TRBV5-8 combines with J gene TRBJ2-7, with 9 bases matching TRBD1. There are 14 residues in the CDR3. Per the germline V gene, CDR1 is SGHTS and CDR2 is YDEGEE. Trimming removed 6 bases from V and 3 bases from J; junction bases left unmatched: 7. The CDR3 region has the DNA TGTGCCAGCATCCCGGGACAGGGAAGCTACGAGCAGTACTTC. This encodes CASIPGQGSYEQYF.

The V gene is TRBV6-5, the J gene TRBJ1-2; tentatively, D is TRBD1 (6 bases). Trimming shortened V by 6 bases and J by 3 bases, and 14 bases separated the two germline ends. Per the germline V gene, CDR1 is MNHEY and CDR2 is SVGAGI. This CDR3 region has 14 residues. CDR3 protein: CASREGGADYGYTF. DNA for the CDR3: TGTGCCAGCAGGGAGGGGGGGGCTGACTATGGCTACACCTTC.

The DNA of the CDR3 is TGCGCCAGCAGCTGGACCCCCGGCGGGGGGGAGCTGTTTTTT. Encoded protein: CASSWTPGGGELFF. The genes are TRBV5-1 and TRBJ2-2; weak D call: TRBD2 (5 bases). Looked up from germline, CDR1 is SGHRS and CDR2 is YFSETQ. CDR3 length: 14 amino acids. V lost 3 bases to trimming and J lost 8 bases, with 14 bases between them.

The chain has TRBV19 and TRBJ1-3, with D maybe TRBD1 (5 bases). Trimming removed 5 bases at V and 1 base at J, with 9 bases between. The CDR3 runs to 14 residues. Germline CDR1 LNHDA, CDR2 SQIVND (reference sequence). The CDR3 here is CASSQGTSGNTIYF. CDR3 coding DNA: TGTGCCAGTAGTCAGGGAACATCTGGAAACACCATATATTTT.